Listed below are T cell receptor beta chains from one sample, sequenced in a study of blood T cell repertoires in COVID-19. Only in-frame clones appear in the TCRdb table, and some are missing; sequencing was by immunoSEQ multiplex PCR. Of about 130,000 clones in the sample, almost 85% were seen once. Sequencing used peripheral blood. The receptors were gathered from a man in his 60s with acute or convalescent COVID-19. The CDR3 runs from the conserved cysteine through the conserved F or W. D genes are given only for firm matches. Rows may omit the clone size; those that give it use once, few, many or a size class.

V	J	D	size	CDR3
TRBV2	TRBJ2-2	TRBD2	.	CASSLLAGVNTGELFF
TRBV12-3/TRBV12-4	TRBJ2-7	.	.	CASSLTVMQQYF
TRBV2	TRBJ2-3	TRBD1	many	CASSGDRGLTDTQYF
TRBV5-1	TRBJ2-7	TRBD1	.	CASSFGTGNIHEQYF
TRBV30	TRBJ1-1	TRBD1	.	CACGTGPTEAFF
TRBV5-1	TRBJ2-3	TRBD2	.	CASSLAELAGGTTDTQYF
TRBV6-2/TRBV6-3	TRBJ2-7	TRBD2	.	CASSRQGTSGYEQYF
TRBV20-1	TRBJ2-7	TRBD2	.	CSASETSGLYEQYF
TRBV14	TRBJ2-1	.	.	CASSHQINEQFF
TRBV18	TRBJ1-2	TRBD1	.	CASSPPSRGQGYTF
TRBV21-1	TRBJ1-1	.	many	CASSKEAGLNTEAFF
TRBV7-8	TRBJ1-3	.	.	CASSLARMGTIYF
TRBV5-1	TRBJ2-1	TRBD1	.	CASSQTTGSGGNEQFF
TRBV10-3	TRBJ1-6	.	once	CAISESRDSPLHF
TRBV25-1	TRBJ1-2	.	.	CASRGQANYGYTF
TRBV27	TRBJ2-7	TRBD1	.	CASSLFSGQYHF
TRBV6-4	TRBJ1-1	.	once	CASSDSGRGAGKAFF
TRBV6-5	TRBJ1-1	.	.	CASRRNLNTEAFF
TRBV5-4	TRBJ2-7	TRBD1	.	CASSGLQGGEQYF
TRBV5-1	TRBJ2-2	TRBD2	.	CASSFEGTSGSSFF
TRBV7-8	TRBJ1-5	TRBD1	few	CASVRDRGNQPQHF
TRBV6-6	TRBJ1-5	TRBD1	.	CASSYPGTGGNQPQHF
TRBV4-1	TRBJ1-4	TRBD1	few	CASSQEGTEEKLFF
TRBV5-6	TRBJ1-2	.	.	CASSSLGGPNYGYTF
TRBV18	TRBJ2-1	.	.	CASSRGLDFNEQFF
TRBV2	TRBJ2-5	TRBD1	.	CASSEWTGGQETQYF
TRBV14	TRBJ1-3	TRBD1	once	CASSQVQGVGNTIYF
TRBV27	TRBJ1-2	TRBD1	.	CASSPYTGDLYGYTF
TRBV9	TRBJ2-3	TRBD2	.	CASSVGLASDTQYF
TRBV5-6	TRBJ2-7	.	few	CASSLGQLTYEQYF
TRBV9	TRBJ2-6	.	.	CASSAIPRAAGANVLTF
TRBV6-5	TRBJ2-7	TRBD1	once	CASSSKDRGRGEQYF
TRBV5-8	TRBJ2-3	.	.	CASSLSNQNRDTQYF
TRBV3-1/TRBV3-2	TRBJ1-2	TRBD1	.	CASSSTGSYGYTF
TRBV19	TRBJ1-6	TRBD1	few	CASRTRGNSPLHF
TRBV2	TRBJ2-5	.	.	CASKPGHPAETQYF
TRBV12-5	TRBJ2-4	.	.	CASGLPGKNIQYF
TRBV5-4	TRBJ1-2	TRBD1	.	CASSSLTGTGWRGNYGYTF
TRBV4-2	TRBJ1-4	.	.	CASSRPGGTAEKLFF
TRBV30	TRBJ1-1	TRBD1	.	CAWSHPGGRGFFAEAFF
TRBV5-1	TRBJ1-1	.	few	CASSLGWRTEAFF